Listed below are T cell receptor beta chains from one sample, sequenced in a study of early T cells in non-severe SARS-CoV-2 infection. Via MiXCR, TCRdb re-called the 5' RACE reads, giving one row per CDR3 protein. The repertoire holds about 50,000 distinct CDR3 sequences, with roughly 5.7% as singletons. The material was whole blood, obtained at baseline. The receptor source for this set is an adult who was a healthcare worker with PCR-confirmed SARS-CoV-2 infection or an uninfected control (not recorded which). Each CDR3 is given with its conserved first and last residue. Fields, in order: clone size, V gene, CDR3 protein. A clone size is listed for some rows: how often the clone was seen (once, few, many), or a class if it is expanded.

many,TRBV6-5,CASRKGGYSNQPQHF
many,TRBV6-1,CASGRTATGADTQYF
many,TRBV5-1,CASSARPRDRATSYNEQFF
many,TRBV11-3,CASSWGGVDNTGELFF
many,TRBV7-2,CASSFGVRQLAKNIQYF
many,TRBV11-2,CASSPLSGNTGELFF
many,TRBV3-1,CASSPLAGSGETQYF
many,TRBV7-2,CASSLQGRQETQYF
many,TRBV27,CASRTGPYGYTF
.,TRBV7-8,CASSTRQGGRRSPLHF
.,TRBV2,CASSEGLAGGQNYEQYF
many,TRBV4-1,CASSPLRGDRVYEQYF
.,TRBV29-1,CSAGGGNEKLFF
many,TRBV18,CASSRADGAALPSTNQPQHF
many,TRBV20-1,CSASATGGSTDTQYF
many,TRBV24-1,CATSVSGDYQPQHF
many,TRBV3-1,CASTRQGHHNEQFF
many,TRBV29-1,CSARAGSYEQYF
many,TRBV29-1,CSVEDNLEQAGHTF
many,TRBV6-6,CASSLPGTAISPLHF
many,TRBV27,CASRGLAGGVGELFF
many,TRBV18,CASSPFLGQARRGKDEQFF
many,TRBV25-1,CASSDSGGSPDEQYF
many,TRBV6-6,CASSYSGGHQPQHF
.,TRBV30,CAWRPSLDYGYTF
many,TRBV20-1,CSATSGGGDNQPQHF
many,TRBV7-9,CASSFLTGTGDLYEQYF
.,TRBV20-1,CSARAPGGDAGDTQYF
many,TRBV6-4,CASSDSGTSTVREQFF
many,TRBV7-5,CISVPEAYEQGHGTDTQYF
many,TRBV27,CASRTSSEQYF
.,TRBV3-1,CASSQYPVQTQYF
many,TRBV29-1,CSASGQVNTEAFF
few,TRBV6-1,CASKNQADSEAFF
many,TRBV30,CAWRPGEGPEQFF
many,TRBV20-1,CSAIRPRGMSYNEQFF
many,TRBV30,CAWSLGNGNTIYF
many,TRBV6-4,CASSSGRATGELFF
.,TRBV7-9,CASSQDRQPGNTIYF
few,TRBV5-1,CASSFDYGIQYF
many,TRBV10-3,CAISEPAKGQETQYF
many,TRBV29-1,CSVRTGGNSNQPQHF
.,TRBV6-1,CASSGQQGSYNEQFF
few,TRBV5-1,CASSLGEYYNEQFF
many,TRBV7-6,CASSPRTGNTGELFF
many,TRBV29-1,CSGTGQTMNTEAFF
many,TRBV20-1,CSASRASGTDTQYF
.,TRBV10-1,CASSVLPQDAPYEQYF
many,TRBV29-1,CSAWTGGSYEQYF
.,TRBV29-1,CSAAGLADNTGELFF
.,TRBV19,CASSGFSYNEQFF
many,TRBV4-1,CASSQTGPLDTQYF
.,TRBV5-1,CASSWTESTDTQYF
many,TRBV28,CASRGLLYEQYF
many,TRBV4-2,CASSLGTSGYSYEQYF
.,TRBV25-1,CASRISGGTYEQYF
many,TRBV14,CASSPGLGRGGYEQFF
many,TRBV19,CASSIALAGGPTDTQYF
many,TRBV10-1,CASSESNRIVAEAFF
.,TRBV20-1,CSARAAGLALYNEQFF